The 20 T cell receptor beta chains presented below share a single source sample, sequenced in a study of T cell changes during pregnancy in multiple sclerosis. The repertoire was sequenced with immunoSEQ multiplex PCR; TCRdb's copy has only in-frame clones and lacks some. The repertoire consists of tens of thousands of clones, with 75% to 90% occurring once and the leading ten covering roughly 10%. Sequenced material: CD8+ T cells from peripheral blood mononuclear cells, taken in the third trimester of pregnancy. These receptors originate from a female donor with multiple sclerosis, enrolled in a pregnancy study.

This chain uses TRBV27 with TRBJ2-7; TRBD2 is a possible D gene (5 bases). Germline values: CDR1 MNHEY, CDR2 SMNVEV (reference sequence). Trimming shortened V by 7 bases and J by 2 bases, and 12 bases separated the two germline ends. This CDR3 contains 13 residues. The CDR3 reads CASKGLKAYEQYF. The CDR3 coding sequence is TGTGCCAGCAAAGGACTTAAAGCCTACGAGCAGTACTTC.

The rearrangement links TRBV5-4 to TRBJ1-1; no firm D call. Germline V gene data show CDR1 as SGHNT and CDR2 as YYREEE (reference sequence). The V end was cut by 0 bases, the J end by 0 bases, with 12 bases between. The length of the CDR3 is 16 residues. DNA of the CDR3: TGTGCCAGCAGCTTGGTACGTGCCCACATGAACACTGAAGCTTTCTTT. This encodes CASSLVRAHMNTEAFF.

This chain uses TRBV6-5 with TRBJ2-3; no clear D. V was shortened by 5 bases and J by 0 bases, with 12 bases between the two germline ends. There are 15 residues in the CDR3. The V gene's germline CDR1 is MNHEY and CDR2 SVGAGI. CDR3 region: CASSVARFSTDTQYF. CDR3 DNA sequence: TGTGCCAGCAGTGTGGCCAGATTTAGCACAGATACGCAGTATTTT.

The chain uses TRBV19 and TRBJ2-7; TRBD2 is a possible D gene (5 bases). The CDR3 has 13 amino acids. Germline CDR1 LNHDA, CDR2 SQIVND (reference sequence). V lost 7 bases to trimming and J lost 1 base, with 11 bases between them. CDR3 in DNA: TGTGCCAGTAATCGCAGAGGGTCCTACGAGCAGTACTTC. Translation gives CASNRRGSYEQYF.

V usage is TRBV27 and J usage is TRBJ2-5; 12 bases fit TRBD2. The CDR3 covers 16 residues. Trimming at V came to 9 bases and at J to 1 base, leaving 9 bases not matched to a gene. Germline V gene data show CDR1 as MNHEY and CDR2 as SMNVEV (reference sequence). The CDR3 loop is CARKCRTSGTQETQYF. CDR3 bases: TGTGCCAGGAAATGCCGGACTAGCGGGACCCAAGAGACCCAGTACTTC.

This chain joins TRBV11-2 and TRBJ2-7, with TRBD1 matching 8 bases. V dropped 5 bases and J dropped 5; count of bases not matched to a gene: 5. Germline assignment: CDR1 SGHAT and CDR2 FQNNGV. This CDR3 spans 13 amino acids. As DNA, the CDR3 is TGTGCCAGCAGCCTCGGACAGGGCAACGAGCAGTACTTC. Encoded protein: CASSLGQGNEQYF. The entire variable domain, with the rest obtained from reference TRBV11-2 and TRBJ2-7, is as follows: EAGVAQSPRYKIIEKRQSVAFWCNPISGHATLYWYQQILGQGPKLLIQFQNNGVVDDSQLPKDRFSAERLKGVDSTLKIQPAKLEDSAVYLCASSLGQGNEQYFGPGTRLTVT.

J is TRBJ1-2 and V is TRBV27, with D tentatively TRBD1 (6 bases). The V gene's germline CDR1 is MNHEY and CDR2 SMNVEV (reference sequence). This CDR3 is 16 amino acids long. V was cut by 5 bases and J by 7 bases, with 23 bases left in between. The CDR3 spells CASSLTQPGQPPGYTF. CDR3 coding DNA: TGTGCCAGCAGTCTTACTCAACCGGGACAACCCCCTGGCTACACCTTC.

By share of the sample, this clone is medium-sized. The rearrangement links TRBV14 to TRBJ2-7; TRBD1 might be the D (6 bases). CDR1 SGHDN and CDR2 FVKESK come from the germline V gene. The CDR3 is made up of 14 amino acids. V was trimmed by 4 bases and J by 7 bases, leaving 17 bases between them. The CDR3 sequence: CASSPYNDRNEQYF. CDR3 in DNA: TGTGCCAGCAGCCCATATAATGACAGGAATGAGCAGTACTTC.

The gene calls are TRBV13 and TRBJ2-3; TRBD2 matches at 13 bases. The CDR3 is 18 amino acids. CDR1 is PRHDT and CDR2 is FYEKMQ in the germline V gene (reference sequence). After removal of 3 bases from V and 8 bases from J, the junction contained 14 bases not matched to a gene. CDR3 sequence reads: CASSFSPGLAGFEGTQYF. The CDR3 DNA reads TGTGCCAGCAGCTTCAGTCCGGGACTAGCGGGGTTTGAGGGTACGCAGTATTTT.

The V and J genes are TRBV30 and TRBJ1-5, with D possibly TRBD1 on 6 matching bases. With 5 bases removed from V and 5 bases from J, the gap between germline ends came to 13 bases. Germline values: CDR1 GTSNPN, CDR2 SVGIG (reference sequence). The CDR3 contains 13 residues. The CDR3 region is CAWYRDNYQPQHF. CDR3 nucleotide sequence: TGTGCCTGGTACCGGGACAACTATCAGCCCCAGCATTTT.

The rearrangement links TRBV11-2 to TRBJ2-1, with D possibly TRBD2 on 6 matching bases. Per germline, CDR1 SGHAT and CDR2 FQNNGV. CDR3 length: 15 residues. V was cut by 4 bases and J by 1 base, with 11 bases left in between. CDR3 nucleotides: TGTGCCAGCAGCTCCCCGGCGGGATCCTACAATGAGCAGTTCTTC. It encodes CASSSPAGSYNEQFF.

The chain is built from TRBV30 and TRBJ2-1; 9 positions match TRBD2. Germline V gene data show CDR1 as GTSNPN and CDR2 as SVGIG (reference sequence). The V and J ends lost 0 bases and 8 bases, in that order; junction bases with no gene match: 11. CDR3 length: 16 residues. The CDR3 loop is CAWSVRKREARDEQFF. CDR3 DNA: TGTGCCTGGAGTGTACGAAAGCGGGAGGCCAGGGATGAGCAGTTCTTC.

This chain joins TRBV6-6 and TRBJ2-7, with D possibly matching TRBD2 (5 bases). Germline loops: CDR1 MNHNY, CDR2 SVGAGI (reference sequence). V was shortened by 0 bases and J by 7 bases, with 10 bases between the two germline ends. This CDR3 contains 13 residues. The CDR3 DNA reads TGTGCCAGCAGTTACTCTCGGGATTTAGAGCAGTACTTC. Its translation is CASSYSRDLEQYF.

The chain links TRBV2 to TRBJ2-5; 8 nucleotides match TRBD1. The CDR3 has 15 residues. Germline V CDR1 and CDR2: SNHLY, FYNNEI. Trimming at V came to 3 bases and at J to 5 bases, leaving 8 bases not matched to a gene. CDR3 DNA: TGTGCCAGCAGTGATCGGCAGGGGGCTAGGGAGACCCAGTACTTC. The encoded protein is CASSDRQGARETQYF.

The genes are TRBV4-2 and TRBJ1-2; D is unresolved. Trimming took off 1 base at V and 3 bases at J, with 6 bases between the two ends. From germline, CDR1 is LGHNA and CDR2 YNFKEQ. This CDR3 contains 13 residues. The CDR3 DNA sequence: TGTGCCAGCAGCCAAGCTACCGACTATGGCTACACCTTC. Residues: CASSQATDYGYTF.

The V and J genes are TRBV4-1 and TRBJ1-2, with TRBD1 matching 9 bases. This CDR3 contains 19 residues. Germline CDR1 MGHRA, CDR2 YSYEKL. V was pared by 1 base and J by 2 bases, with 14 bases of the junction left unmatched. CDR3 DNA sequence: TGCGCCAGCAGCCAAGGGGGGTCGGGACAGGGCGCGGTGAACTATGGCTACACCTTC. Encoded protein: CASSQGGSGQGAVNYGYTF.

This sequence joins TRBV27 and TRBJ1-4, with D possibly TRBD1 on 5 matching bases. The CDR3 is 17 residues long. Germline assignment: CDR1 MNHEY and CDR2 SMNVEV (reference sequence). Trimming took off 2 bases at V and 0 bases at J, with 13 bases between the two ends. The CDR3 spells CASSLLGGDATNEKLFF. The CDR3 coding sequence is TGTGCCAGCAGTTTACTGGGAGGGGATGCAACTAATGAAAAACTGTTTTTT.

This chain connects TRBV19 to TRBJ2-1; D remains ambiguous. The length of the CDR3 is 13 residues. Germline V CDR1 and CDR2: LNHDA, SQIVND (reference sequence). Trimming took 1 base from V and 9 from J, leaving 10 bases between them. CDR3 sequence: CASSIGWAVEQFF. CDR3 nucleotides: TGTGCCAGTAGTATAGGGTGGGCAGTTGAGCAGTTCTTC.

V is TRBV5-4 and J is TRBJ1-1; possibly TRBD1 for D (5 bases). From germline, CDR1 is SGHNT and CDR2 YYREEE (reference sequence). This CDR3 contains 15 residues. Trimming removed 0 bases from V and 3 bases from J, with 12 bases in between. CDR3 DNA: TGTGCCAGCAGCTTGGCGGGGGTAATTGACACTGAAGCTTTCTTT. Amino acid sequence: CASSLAGVIDTEAFF.

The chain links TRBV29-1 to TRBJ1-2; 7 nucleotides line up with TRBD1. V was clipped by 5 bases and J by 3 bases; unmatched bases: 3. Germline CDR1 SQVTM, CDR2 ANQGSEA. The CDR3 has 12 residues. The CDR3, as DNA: TGCAGCGTTTCTACAGGGGACTATGGCTACACCTTC. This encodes CSVSTGDYGYTF.